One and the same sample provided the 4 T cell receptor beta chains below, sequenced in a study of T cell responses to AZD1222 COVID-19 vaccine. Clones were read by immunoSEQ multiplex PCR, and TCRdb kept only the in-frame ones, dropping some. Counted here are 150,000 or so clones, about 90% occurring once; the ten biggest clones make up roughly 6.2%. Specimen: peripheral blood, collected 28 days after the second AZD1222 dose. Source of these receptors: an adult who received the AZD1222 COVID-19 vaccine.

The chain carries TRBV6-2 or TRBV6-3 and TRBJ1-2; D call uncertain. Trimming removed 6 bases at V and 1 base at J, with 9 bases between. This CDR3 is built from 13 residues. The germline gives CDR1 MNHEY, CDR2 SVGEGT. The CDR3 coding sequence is TGTGCCAGCAGCCTTATGGGTAACTATGGCTACACCTTC. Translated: CASSLMGNYGYTF.

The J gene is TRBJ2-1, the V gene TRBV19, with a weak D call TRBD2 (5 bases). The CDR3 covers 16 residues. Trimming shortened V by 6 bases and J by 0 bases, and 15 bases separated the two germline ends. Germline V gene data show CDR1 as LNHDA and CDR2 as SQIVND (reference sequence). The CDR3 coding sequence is TGTGCCAGTAGCCGCCTAGCTTTAGACTCCTACAATGAGCAGTTCTTC. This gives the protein CASSRLALDSYNEQFF.

The chain's CDR3 is CASSLGQGSNEKLFF. CDR3 sequence (DNA): TGCGCCAGCAGCTTAGGTCAGGGGTCGAATGAAAAACTGTTTTTT. The chain couples TRBV5-1 to TRBJ1-4; weak D call: TRBD1 (6 bases). The CDR3 is made up of 15 amino acids. Germline CDR1 and CDR2: SGHRS and YFSETQ. V was shortened by 2 bases and J by 5 bases, with 13 bases between the two germline ends.

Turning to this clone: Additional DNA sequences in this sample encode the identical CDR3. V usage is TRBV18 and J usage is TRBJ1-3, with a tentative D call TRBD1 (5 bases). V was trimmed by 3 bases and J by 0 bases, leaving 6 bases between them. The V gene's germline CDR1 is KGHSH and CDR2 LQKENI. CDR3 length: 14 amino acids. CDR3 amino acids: CASSPDNSGNTIYF. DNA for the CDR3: TGTGCCAGCTCACCGGACAACTCTGGAAACACCATATATTTT. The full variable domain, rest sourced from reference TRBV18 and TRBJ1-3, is NAGVMQNPRHLVRRRGQEARLRCSPMKGHSHVYWYRQLPEEGLKFMVYLQKENIIDESGMPKERFSAEFPKEGPSILRIQQVVRGDSAAYFCASSPDNSGNTIYFGEGSWLTVV.